This TCR beta chain was captured by sequencing in a study of T-cell memory formation after mild COVID-19. Using its own MiXCR run on the 5' RACE reads, TCRdb lists one record per CDR3 protein. The repertoire includes about 390,000 distinct CDR3 sequences, 15% to 20% of them detected once, and under 25% sits in the top ten. Germline CDR1 is SQVTM and CDR2 is ANQGSEA. The V end was cut by 3 bases, the J end by 7 bases, with 10 bases between. The CDR3 is made up of 12 amino acids. This clonotype appeared a few times. Its antigen is as yet unknown. Study-level findings and limits: Clones which contracted sat mainly in CM and EM if CD4+, and in EMRA if CD8+.

V and J are TRBV29-1 and TRBJ2-1, with D unresolved. The TCR comes from a man aged 18 to 30 who had mild COVID-19 (a few samples of this study predate the infection). Cell type and time point are not known. Sequenced input: PBMCs or a T cell subset sorted from them (not recorded which). CDR3 DNA: TGCAGCGTTGATACGGGTGAGAATGAGCAGTTCTTC. Translating it yields CSVDTGENEQFF.